Each of the 23 T cell receptor beta chains below was sequenced from the same sample in a study of T cells in Graves' hyperthyroidism and ophthalmopathy. RNA transcripts served as the template for amplifying TCR beta CDR3 regions. The study used the HTBI primer set for a first-round RT-PCR of the TCR CDR3. In TCRdb, the multiplex PCR reads were re-called with MiXCR into one record per CDR3 protein. Of roughly 98,000 distinct CDR3 sequences in the sample, 35% to 45% were seen once. Sequenced material: peripheral blood or thyroid tissue (not recorded which). Receptor source: a woman under 40 with Graves' hyperthyroidism.

The gene calls are TRBV5-4 and TRBJ1-1; TRBD1 aligns across 8 bases. The CDR3 totals 13 residues. Germline V lookup: CDR1 SGHNT, CDR2 YYREEE (reference sequence). The V segment lost 4 bases and the J segment 7 bases; nucleotides outside the gene matches: 6. This CDR3 is CASSDRTGHEAFF. CDR3 sequence (DNA): TGTGCCAGCAGCGATCGGACAGGGCATGAAGCTTTCTTT.

In this sample, this clonotype turned up many times. The chain links TRBV29-1 to TRBJ1-4; 9 positions agree with TRBD1. Trimming at V came to 7 bases and at J to 7 bases, leaving 7 bases not matched to a gene. Germline V gene lookup returns CDR1 SQVTM and CDR2 ANQGSEA. This CDR3 has 13 amino acids. DNA of the CDR3: TGCAGCGCCAAAGGGGACAGGGCTGAAAAACTGTTTTTT. As protein: CSAKGDRAEKLFF.

This clonotype was found many times. This rearrangement joins TRBV20-1 to TRBJ2-7; 9 nucleotides line up with TRBD1. Germline V gives CDR1 DFQATT, CDR2 SNEGSKA (reference sequence). The CDR3 length is 14 residues. The trim removed 5 bases at V and 2 bases at J, leaving 7 bases unmatched. The chain's CDR3 is CSAASGTGPYEQYF. DNA of the CDR3: TGCAGTGCTGCCTCTGGGACAGGGCCCTACGAGCAGTACTTC.

This clonotype was picked up many times. This chain connects TRBV5-5 to TRBJ1-5, with D possibly TRBD1 on 5 matching bases. CDR1 is SGHKS, CDR2 YYEKEE, per germline (reference sequence). V lost 0 bases, J lost 6 bases, and 16 bases lay in between. The CDR3 is 16 residues long. CDR3 loop: CASSLARADRGQPQHF. CDR3 bases: TGTGCCAGCAGCTTGGCCAGGGCAGATCGTGGTCAGCCCCAGCATTTT.

Note on this clonotype: This CDR3 fails to terminate in the conserved phenylalanine or tryptophan, so it likely reflects a read error. The chain combines TRBV7-2 with TRBJ2-7, with 9 bases fitting TRBD2. V gave up 1 base and J gave up 4 bases; unmatched junction bases: 5. The length of the CDR3 is 15 residues. The germline V gene has CDR1 SGHTA and CDR2 FQGNSA. The DNA of the CDR3 is TGTGCCAGCAGCTTAGTGTTAGCGGGAGTGTACGAGCAGTACTCC. This sequence encodes CASSLVLAGVYEQYS.

Comment on this clonotype: One base away lies a much larger clone, so this may be a sequencing read error. J is TRBJ1-4 and V is TRBV7-3; D gene uncertain. The CDR3 is 14 residues long. CDR1 is SGHTA, CDR2 FQGTGA, per germline. The CDR3 DNA reads as TGTGCCAGCACAGAGATTGCAACTAATGAAAAACCGTTTTTT. It codes for CASTEIATNEKPFF.

This clonotype was recorded at least ten times. This chain connects TRBV9 to TRBJ1-1; 7 bases are shared with TRBD1. This CDR3 contains 14 residues. The V and J ends lost 3 bases and 5 bases, in that order; junction bases with no gene match: 7. Germline CDR1 and CDR2: SGDLS and YYNGEE. This CDR3 is CASSAYRGGTEAFF. The CDR3, as DNA: TGTGCCAGCAGCGCCTACAGGGGAGGGACTGAAGCTTTCTTT.

In the case of this clonotype: Being one base from a much bigger clone, this may be a read error. The V call is TRBV12-3 or TRBV12-4, the J call TRBJ2-2, with TRBD2 matching 7 bases. CDR3 length: 18 residues. For the CDR3, the DNA is TGTGCCAGCAGTTTGACCTTTCGCGGGAGAACGAACACCGGGGAGCTGCTTTTT. This encodes CASSLTFRGRTNTGELLF.

This clonotype appeared many times. The chain links TRBV3-1 to TRBJ1-5; D not resolved. CDR3 length: 12 residues. CDR1 LGHDT and CDR2 YNNKEL come from the germline V gene (reference sequence). V lost 4 bases, J lost 4 bases, and 5 bases lay in between. The CDR3 DNA follows: TGTGCCAGCAGCCGACTGAATCAGCCCCAGCATTTT. It is translated as CASSRLNQPQHF.

This clonotype showed up many times. The chain carries TRBV11-2 and TRBJ2-3, with D possibly TRBD2 on 5 matching bases. The CDR3 sequence is 14 residues long. The germline V and J ends were trimmed by 5 bases and 6 bases, with 15 bases remaining between them. Per germline, CDR1 SGHAT and CDR2 FQNNGV. The CDR3 coding sequence is TGTGCCAGCAGCCTCGCTAGCATTGTGGATACGCAGTATTTT. Its translation is CASSLASIVDTQYF.

The chain joins TRBV12-3 or TRBV12-4 to TRBJ2-1; 9 bases fit TRBD2. The CDR3 is 15 amino acids. Trimming cost V 6 bases and J 6 bases; bases outside gene matches: 9. CDR3 residues: CASSAGGLAINEQFF. As DNA, the CDR3 is TGTGCCAGCAGCGCCGGGGGACTAGCTATCAATGAGCAGTTCTTC.

This clonotype came up many times. The chain employs TRBV9 and TRBJ1-6; D call uncertain. V shed 0 bases and J shed 9 bases, with 19 bases lying between them. CDR3 length: 17 amino acids. Germline CDR1 is SGDLS and CDR2 is YYNGEE. The CDR3 DNA follows: TGTGCCAGCAGCGTAGCTTTTGGAGGTGGCGTGGGTTCACCCCTCCACTTT. It yields the protein CASSVAFGGGVGSPLHF.

The chain combines TRBV7-3 with TRBJ2-6; 7 nucleotides align to TRBD1. CDR1 is SGHTA, CDR2 FQGTGA, per germline. This CDR3 is built from 16 residues. V was pared by 5 bases and J by 2 bases, with 6 bases of the junction left unmatched. The CDR3 loop is CASSQEGQTGANVLTF. CDR3 bases: TGTGCCAGCAGCCAAGAGGGACAGACTGGGGCCAACGTCCTGACTTTC.

This clonotype was picked up many times. The chain has TRBV15 and TRBJ2-5, with 12 bases matching TRBD1. The germline gives CDR1 LNHNV, CDR2 YYDKDF (reference sequence). V trimming: 1 base; J trimming: 0 bases; junction bases outside the gene matches: 0. The CDR3 has 16 amino acids. CDR3 protein: CATSRGDRGHQETQYF. CDR3 nucleotide sequence: TGTGCCACCAGCAGAGGGGACAGGGGGCACCAAGAGACCCAGTACTTC. The variable domain in full, completed from reference TRBV15 and TRBJ2-5, reads DAMVIQNPRYQVTQFGKPVTLSCSQTLNHNVMYWYQQKSSQAPKLLFHYYDKDFNNEADTPDNFQSRRPNTSFCFLDIRSPGLGDTAMYLCATSRGDRGHQETQYFGPGTRLLVL.

This clonotype was seen many times. The chain links TRBV6-5 to TRBJ2-7; TRBD2 matches 9 bases. The germline V gene encodes CDR1 MNHEY and CDR2 SVGAGI. After removal of 5 bases from V and 4 bases from J, the junction contained 9 bases not matched to a gene. The CDR3 loop spans 15 amino acids. CDR3 loop: CASSPQSGRTYEQYF. The CDR3 DNA reads as TGTGCCAGCAGTCCCCAAAGCGGGAGGACATACGAGCAGTACTTC.

V usage is TRBV7-9 and J usage is TRBJ2-2; D gene uncertain. The germline V and J ends were trimmed by 5 bases and 2 bases, with 18 bases remaining between them. Looked up from germline, CDR1 is SEHNR and CDR2 is FQNEAQ (reference sequence). This CDR3 has 17 residues. The CDR3 is CASSAPGLYGNTGELFF. The CDR3 bases are TGTGCCAGCAGCGCCCCCGGGCTATACGGAAACACCGGGGAGCTGTTTTTT.

This clonotype was counted many times. The chain joins TRBV27 to TRBJ2-5; 9 bases map to TRBD2. The CDR3 totals 13 residues. V was pared by 6 bases and J by 3 bases, with 2 bases of the junction left unmatched. Germline V gene sequence: CDR1 MNHEY, CDR2 SMNVEV (reference sequence). The CDR3 sequence is CASRLAGEETQYF. The CDR3 bases are TGTGCCAGCAGGTTAGCGGGAGAAGAGACCCAGTACTTC.

This clonotype has a count of ten or more. The V gene is TRBV9, the J gene TRBJ1-5; no definite D call. This CDR3 spans 14 amino acids. V was cut by 0 bases and J by 5 bases, with 9 bases left in between. Germline CDR1 is SGDLS and CDR2 is YYNGEE. CDR3 in DNA: TGTGCCAGCAGCGTAGGGTACGGGGATCAGCCCCAGCATTTT. It yields the protein CASSVGYGDQPQHF.

Notes on this clonotype: A read error may explain this, as a much larger clone is one base away. The genes are TRBV9 and TRBJ2-3; D tentatively reads TRBD1 or TRBD2 (5 bases each). This CDR3 has 14 amino acids. Germline assignment: CDR1 SGDLS and CDR2 YYNGEE. This CDR3 is CASSPGPLTDTRYF. The CDR3 DNA is TGTGCCAGCAGCCCGGGACCACTGACAGATACGCGGTATTTT.

Remarks on this clonotype: The CDR3 carries no conserved terminal phenylalanine or tryptophan, so it likely arises from a read error. The DNA is omitted, as the CDR3 cannot be located on it reliably, and the CDR3 follows TCRdb's listing. The chain is built from TRBV7-9 and TRBJ2-5; TRBD1 was called by the table and not checked on the DNA. The CDR3 length is 19 residues, termini included. Germline CDR1 is SEHNR and CDR2 is FQNEAQ (reference sequence). CDR3 protein: CASSLGYGTGGNYGYTFGS.

The chain couples TRBV7-3 to TRBJ1-2, with 11 bases lining up with TRBD1. With V trimmed by 4 bases and J by 2 bases, 9 bases remained unmatched. CDR3 size: 17 residues. Germline CDR1 and CDR2: SGHTA and FQGTGA. CDR3 sequence: CASSSHSGTGGNYGYTF. CDR3 bases: TGTGCCAGCAGCTCTCATTCCGGGACAGGGGGGAACTATGGCTACACCTTC.

At least ten counts were recorded for this clonotype. The V call is TRBV7-6, the J call TRBJ2-7; D possibly uses TRBD1 or TRBD2 (5 bases each). CDR1 and CDR2 (germline): SGHVS, FNYEAQ. The CDR3 loop spans 14 amino acids. Trimming left V 2 bases short and J 2 bases short, with 10 bases between. CDR3 residues: CASSLWDGTYEQYF. The DNA for the CDR3 is TGTGCCAGCAGCTTATGGGACGGGACCTACGAGCAGTACTTC.

The chain has TRBV12-3 or TRBV12-4 and TRBJ1-1; 7 bases are shared with TRBD1. The J segment lost 1 base and the V segment lost 8 bases, leaving 10 bases of the junction unmatched. The CDR3 covers 15 residues. The CDR3 sequence is CASSAQGGPNTEAFF. In DNA, the CDR3 is TGTGCCAGCTCAGCCCAGGGGGGCCCGAACACTGAAGCTTTCTTT.